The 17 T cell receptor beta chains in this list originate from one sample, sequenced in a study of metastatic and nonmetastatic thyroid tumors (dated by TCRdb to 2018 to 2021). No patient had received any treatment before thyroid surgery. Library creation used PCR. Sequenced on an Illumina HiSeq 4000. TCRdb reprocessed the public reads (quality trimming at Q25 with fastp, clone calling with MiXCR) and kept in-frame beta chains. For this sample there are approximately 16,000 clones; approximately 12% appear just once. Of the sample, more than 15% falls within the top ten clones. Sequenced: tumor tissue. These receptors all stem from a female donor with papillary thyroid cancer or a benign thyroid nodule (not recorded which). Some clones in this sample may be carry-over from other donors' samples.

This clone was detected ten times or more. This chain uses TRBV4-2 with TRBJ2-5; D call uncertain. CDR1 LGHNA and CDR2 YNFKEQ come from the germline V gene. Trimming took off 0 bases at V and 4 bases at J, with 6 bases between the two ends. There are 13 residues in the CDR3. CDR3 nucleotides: TGTGCCAGCAGCCAAGATTGGAGAGAGACCCAGTACTTC. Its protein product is CASSQDWRETQYF.

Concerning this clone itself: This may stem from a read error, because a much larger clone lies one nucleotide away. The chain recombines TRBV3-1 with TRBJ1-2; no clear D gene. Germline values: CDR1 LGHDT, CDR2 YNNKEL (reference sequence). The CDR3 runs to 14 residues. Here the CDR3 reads CAGSLHGNSGGYTF. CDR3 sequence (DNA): TGTGCCGGCAGCCTCCACGGGAATTCTGGCGGTTACACCTTC. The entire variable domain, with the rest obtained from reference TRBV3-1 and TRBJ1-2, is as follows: DTAVSQTPKYLVTQMGNDKSIKCEQNLGHDTMYWYKQDSKKFLKIMFSYNNKELIINETVPNRFSPKSPDKAHLNLHINSLELGDSAVYFCAGSLHGNSGGYTFGSGTRLTVV.

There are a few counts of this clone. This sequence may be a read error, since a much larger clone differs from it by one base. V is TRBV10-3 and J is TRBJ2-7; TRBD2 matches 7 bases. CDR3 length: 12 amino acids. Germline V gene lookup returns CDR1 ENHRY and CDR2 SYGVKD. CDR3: CAIMGWDYKQYF. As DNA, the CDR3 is TGTGCCATCATGGGTTGGGACTACAAGCAGTACTTC.

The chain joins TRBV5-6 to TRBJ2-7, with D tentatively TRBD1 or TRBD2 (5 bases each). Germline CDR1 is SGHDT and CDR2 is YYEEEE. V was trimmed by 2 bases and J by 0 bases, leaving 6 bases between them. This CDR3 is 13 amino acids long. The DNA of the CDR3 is TGTGCCAGCAGCTTTGGGGGCTCCTACGAGCAGTACTTC. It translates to CASSFGGSYEQYF. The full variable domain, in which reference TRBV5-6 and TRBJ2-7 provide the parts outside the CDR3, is DAGVTQSPTHLIKTRGQQVTLRCSPKSGHDTVSWYQQALGQGPQFIFQYYEEEERQRGNFPDRFSGHQFPNYSSELNVNALLLGDSALYLCASSFGGSYEQYFGPGTRLTVT.

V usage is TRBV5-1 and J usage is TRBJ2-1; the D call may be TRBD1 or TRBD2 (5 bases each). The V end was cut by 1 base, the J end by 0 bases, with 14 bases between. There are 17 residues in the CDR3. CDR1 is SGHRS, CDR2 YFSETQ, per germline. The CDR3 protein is CASSLLGTATSYNEQFF. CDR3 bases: TGCGCCAGCAGCTTGCTTGGGACGGCAACCTCCTACAATGAGCAGTTCTTC.

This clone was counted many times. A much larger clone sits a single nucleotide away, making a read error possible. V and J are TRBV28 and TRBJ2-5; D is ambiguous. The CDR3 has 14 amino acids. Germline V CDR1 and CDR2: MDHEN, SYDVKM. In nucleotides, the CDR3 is TGTGCCAGCAGTGATGGTTACCCTCAAGAGACCCAGCACTTC. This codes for CASSDGYPQETQHF.

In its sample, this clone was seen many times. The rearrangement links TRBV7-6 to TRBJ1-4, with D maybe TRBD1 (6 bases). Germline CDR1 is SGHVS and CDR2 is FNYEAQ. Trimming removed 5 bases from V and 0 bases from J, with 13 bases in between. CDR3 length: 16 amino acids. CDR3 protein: CASSPRGGSTNEKLFF. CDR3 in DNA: TGTGCCAGCAGCCCCCGAGGGGGGTCAACTAATGAAAAACTGTTTTTT.

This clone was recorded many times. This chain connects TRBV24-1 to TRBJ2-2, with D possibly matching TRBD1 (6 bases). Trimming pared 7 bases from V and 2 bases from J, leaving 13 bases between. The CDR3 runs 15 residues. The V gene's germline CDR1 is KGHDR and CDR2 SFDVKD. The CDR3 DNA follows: TGTGCCACCAGGTCGGAACAGGGCAACACCGGGGAGCTGTTTTTT. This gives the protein CATRSEQGNTGELFF.

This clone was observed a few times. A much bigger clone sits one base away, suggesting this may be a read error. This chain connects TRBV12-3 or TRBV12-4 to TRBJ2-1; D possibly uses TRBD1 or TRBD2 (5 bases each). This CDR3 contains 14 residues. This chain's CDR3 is CASSFGGVYNEQSF. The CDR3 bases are TGTGCCAGCAGTTTTGGGGGTGTCTACAATGAGCAGTCCTTC.

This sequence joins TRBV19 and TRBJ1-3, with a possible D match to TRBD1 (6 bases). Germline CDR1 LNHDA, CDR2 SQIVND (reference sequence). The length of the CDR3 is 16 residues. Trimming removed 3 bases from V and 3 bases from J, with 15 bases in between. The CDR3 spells CASSIRTASFGNTIYF. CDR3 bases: TGTGCCAGTAGTATCCGGACAGCTTCCTTTGGAAACACCATATATTTT.

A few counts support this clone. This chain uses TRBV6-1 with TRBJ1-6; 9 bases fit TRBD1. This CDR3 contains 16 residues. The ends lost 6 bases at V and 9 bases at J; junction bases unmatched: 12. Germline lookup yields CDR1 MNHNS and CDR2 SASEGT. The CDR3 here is CASRRKGQGISSPLHF. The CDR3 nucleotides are TGTGCCAGCAGACGCAAGGGACAGGGTATCAGTTCACCCCTCCACTTT.

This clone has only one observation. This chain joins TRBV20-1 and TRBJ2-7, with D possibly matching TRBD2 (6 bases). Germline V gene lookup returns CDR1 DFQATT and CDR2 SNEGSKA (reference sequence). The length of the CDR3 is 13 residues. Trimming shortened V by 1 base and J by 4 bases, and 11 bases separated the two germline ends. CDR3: CSARGDLEYEQYF. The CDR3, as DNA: TGCAGTGCTAGAGGGGACTTAGAATACGAGCAGTACTTC.

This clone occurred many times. CDR3 amino acids: CASSVGTMGFEQYF. CDR3 nucleotide sequence: TGTGCCAGCAGCGTAGGTACGATGGGGTTCGAGCAGTACTTC. The chain recombines TRBV9 with TRBJ2-7; no reliable D call. The CDR3 extends over 14 amino acids. CDR1 is SGDLS, CDR2 YYNGEE, per germline. The V end lost 0 bases, the J end lost 6 bases, and 13 bases lay between the germline ends.

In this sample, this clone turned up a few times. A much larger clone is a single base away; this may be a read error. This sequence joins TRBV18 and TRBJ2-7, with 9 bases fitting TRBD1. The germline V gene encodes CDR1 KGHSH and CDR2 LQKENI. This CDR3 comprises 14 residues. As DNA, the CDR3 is TGTGCCAGCTCCCCCTGGGACAGGGTTGAAGAGCGGTACTTC. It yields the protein CASSPWDRVEERYF.

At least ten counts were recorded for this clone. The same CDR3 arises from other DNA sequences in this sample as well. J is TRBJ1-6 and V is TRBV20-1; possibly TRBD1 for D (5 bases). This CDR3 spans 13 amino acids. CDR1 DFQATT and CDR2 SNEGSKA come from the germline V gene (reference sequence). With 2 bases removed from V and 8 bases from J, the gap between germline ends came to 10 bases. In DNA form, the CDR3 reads TGCAGTGCTAGACCAGGGAATCATTCACCCCTCCACTTT. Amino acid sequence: CSARPGNHSPLHF.

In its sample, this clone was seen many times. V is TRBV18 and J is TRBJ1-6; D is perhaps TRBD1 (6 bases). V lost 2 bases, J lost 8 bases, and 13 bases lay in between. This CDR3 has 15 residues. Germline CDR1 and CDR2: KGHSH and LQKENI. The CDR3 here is CASSPGTGLDSPLHF. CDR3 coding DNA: TGTGCCAGCTCACCAGGAACAGGGTTGGATTCACCCCTCCACTTT.

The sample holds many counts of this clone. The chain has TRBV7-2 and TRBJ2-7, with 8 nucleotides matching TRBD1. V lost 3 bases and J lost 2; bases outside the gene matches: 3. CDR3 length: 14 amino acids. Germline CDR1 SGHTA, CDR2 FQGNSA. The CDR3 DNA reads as TGTGCCAGCAGCTTCGGACAGGGAACCTACGAGCAGTACTTC. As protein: CASSFGQGTYEQYF.